The text below deals with one T cell receptor (beta chain). Random hexamers were used to reverse transcribe 0.5 to 1 ug of RNA. Using its own MiXCR run on the immunoSEQ multiplex PCR reads, TCRdb lists one record per CDR3 protein. The sample lists 150,000 to 200,000 distinct CDR3 sequences; 91% were seen once. This sample is drawn from a study of CD8 T cells in Susac syndrome. The germline gives CDR1 SGHRS, CDR2 YFSETQ. V gave up 2 bases and J gave up 2 bases, with 12 bases separating them. This CDR3 is built from 15 residues. TCR beta sequencing was performed on blood CD8+ and CD4+ T cells. The genes are TRBV5-1 and TRBJ2-3; D might be TRBD1 (5 bases). The clonotype originates from a human donor with Susac syndrome. The sample was CD4+ T cells from PBMCs. The CDR3 reads CASSFATGSTDTQYF. The CDR3 DNA is TGCGCCAGCAGCTTCGCAACAGGCTCCACAGATACGCAGTATTTT.